The clone carrying this T cell receptor (beta chain) turned up a few times. Its specificity is unknown. It was from alopecia areata patients that lesional scalp punch biopsies and peripheral blood were collected. These data are taken from a study of CD8+ T cells in alopecia areata. Isolated RNA was reverse transcribed into cDNA used as the sequencing template. This table comes from immunoSEQ multiplex PCR, and its TCRdb copy is limited to in-frame clones, with some not included. The sample has roughly 60,000 clones; roughly 45% are singletons. After removal of 5 bases from V and 1 base from J, the junction contained 5 bases not matched to a gene. Per germline, CDR1 SEHNR and CDR2 FQNEAQ (reference sequence). This CDR3 spans 15 amino acids. Notes on the study in general: Higher clonality and more expanded CD8+ clones appeared in lesional than normal scalp. Possibly because of HLA-related factors, TCR sharing was less clear across patients than in mice.

Sequenced input: NKG2D-low CD8+ T cells sorted from blood. The chain carries TRBV7-9 and TRBJ1-1, with 9 bases that match TRBD1. This receptor was identified in a human donor with alopecia areata. CDR3 sequence reads: CASSPGQGRNTEAFF. CDR3 in DNA: TGTGCCAGCAGCCCAGGACAGGGGAGGAACACTGAAGCTTTCTTT. Filled out from reference TRBV7-9 and TRBJ1-1, the complete variable domain reads DTGVSQNPRHKITKRGQNVTFRCDPISEHNRLYWYRQTLGQGPEFLTYFQNEAQLEKSRLLSDRFSAERPKGSFSTLEIQRTEQGDSAMYLCASSPGQGRNTEAFFGQGTRLTVV.